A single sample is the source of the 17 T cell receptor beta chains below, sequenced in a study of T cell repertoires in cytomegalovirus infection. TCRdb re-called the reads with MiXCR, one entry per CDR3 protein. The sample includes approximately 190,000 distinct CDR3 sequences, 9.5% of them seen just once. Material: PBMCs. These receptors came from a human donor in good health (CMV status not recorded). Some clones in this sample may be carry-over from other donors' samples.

The CDR3 sequence: CSALLGGYSNQPQHF. The CDR3 nucleotides read TGCAGTGCTCTCCTCGGGGGGTATAGCAATCAGCCCCAGCATTTT. The chain couples TRBV20-1 to TRBJ1-5, with D maybe TRBD1 (5 bases). CDR1 and CDR2 (germline): DFQATT, SNEGSKA (reference sequence). The CDR3 spans 15 residues. With 5 bases removed from V and 0 bases from J, the gap between germline ends came to 14 bases.

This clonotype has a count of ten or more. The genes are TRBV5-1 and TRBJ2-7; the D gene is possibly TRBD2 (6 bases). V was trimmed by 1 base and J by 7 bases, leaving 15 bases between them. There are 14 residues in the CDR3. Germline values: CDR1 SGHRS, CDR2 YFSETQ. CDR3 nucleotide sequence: TGCGCCAGCAGCTTGATGGGGGAGAGCGGGGAGCAGTACTTC. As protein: CASSLMGESGEQYF.

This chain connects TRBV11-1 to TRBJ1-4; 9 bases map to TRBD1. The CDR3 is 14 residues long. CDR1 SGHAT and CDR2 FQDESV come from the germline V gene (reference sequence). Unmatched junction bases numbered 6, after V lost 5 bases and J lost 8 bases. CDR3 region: CASSRQGGNEKLFF. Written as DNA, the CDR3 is TGTGCCAGCAGCCGACAGGGGGGCAACGAAAAACTGTTTTTT.

The CDR3 loop is CASTLTSLIYEQYF. Written as DNA, the CDR3 is TGTGCCAGCACCCTGACTAGCCTGATCTACGAGCAGTACTTC. This chain links TRBV11-2 with TRBJ2-7; 7 nucleotides agree with TRBD2. This CDR3 contains 14 residues. The germline gives CDR1 SGHAT, CDR2 FQNNGV. V gave up 7 bases and J gave up 3 bases; unmatched junction bases: 9.

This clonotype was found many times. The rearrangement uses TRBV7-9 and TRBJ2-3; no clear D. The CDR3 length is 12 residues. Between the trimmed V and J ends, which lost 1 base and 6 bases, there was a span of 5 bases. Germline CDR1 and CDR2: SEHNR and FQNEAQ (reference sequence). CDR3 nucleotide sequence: TGTGCCAGCAGCTTAGTTGCGGATACGCAGTATTTT. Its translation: CASSLVADTQYF.

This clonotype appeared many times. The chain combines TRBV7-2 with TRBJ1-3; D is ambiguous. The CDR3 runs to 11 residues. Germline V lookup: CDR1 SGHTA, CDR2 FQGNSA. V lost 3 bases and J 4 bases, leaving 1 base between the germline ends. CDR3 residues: CASSFGNTIYF. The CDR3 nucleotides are TGTGCCAGCAGCTTCGGAAACACCATATATTTT.

The CDR3 sequence is CSARDPGRVSYNEQFF. CDR3 nucleotides: TGCAGTGCTAGAGATCCAGGGAGAGTCTCCTACAATGAGCAGTTCTTC. This rearrangement joins TRBV20-1 to TRBJ2-1; D might be TRBD1 or TRBD2, each matching 5 bases. The CDR3 has 16 residues. Germline V gene sequence: CDR1 DFQATT, CDR2 SNEGSKA (reference sequence). V lost 0 bases and J lost 0, with 12 bases in between.

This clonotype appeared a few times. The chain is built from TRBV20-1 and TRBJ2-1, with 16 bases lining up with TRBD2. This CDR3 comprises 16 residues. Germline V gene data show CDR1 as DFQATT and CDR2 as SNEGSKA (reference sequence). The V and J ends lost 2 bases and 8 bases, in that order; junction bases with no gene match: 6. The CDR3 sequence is CSARPTGLAGGHEQFF. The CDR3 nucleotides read TGCAGTGCTAGACCGACGGGACTAGCGGGGGGGCATGAGCAGTTCTTC.

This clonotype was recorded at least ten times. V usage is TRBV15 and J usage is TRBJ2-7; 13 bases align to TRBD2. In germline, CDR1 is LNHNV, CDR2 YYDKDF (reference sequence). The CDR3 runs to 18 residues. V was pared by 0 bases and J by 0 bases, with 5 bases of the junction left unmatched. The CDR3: CATSRDTSGGALSYEQYF. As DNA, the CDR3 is TGTGCCACCAGCAGAGATACTAGCGGGGGGGCCCTCTCCTACGAGCAGTACTTC.

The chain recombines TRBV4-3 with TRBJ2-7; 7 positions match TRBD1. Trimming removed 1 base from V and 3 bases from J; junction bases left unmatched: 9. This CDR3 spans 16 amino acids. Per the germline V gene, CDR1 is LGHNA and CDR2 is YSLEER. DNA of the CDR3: TGCGCCAGCAGCCAAGTATTGGGCCAGGGGGACTACGAGCAGTACTTC. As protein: CASSQVLGQGDYEQYF.

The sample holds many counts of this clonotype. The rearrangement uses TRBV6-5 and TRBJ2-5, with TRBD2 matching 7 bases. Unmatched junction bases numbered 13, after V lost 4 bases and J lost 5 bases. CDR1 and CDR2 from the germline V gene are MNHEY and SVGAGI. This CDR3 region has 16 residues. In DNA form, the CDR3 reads TGTGCCAGCAGTTCCCGACTAGCCCAACCGGGGGAGACCCAGTACTTC. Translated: CASSSRLAQPGETQYF.

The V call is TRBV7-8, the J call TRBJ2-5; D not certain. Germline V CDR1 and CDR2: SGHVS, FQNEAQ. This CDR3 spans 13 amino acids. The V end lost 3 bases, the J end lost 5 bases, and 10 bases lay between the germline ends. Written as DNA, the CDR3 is TGTGCCAGCAGCTTGAAGCTCATGGAGACCCAGTACTTC. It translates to CASSLKLMETQYF. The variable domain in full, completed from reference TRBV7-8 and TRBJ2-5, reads GAGVSQSPRYKVAKRGQDVALRCDPISGHVSLFWYQQALGQGPEFLTYFQNEAQLDKSGLPSDRFFAERPEGSVSTLKIQRTQQEDSAVYLCASSLKLMETQYFGPGTRLLVL.

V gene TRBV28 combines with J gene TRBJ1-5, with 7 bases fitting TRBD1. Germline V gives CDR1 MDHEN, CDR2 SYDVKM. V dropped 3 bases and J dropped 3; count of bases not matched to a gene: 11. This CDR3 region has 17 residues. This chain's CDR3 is CASSFGKGRGDNQPQHF. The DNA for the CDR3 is TGTGCCAGCAGTTTCGGTAAAGGCAGGGGGGACAATCAGCCCCAGCATTTT.

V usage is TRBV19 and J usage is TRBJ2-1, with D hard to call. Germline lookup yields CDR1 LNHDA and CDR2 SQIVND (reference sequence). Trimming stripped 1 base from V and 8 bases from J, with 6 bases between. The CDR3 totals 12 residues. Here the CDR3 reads CASSIASDEQFF. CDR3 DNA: TGTGCCAGTAGTATAGCGAGTGATGAGCAGTTCTTC.

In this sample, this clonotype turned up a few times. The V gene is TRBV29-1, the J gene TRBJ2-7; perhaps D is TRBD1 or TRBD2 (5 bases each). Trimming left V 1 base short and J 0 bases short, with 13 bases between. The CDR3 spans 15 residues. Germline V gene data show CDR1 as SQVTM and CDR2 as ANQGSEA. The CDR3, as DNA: TGCAGCGTTGAAGTTGCATCAGGGAGCTCCTACGAGCAGTACTTC. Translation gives CSVEVASGSSYEQYF.

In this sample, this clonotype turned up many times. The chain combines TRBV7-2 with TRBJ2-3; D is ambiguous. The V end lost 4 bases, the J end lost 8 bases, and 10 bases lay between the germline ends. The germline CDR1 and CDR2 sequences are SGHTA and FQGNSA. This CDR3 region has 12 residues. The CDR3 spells CASSWDTGTQYF. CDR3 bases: TGTGCCAGCAGCTGGGATACGGGTACGCAGTATTTT.

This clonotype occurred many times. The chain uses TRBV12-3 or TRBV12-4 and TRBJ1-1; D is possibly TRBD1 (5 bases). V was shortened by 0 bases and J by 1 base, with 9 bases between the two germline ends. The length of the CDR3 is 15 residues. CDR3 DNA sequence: TGTGCCAGCAGTTTAGCGAGGGGCGCGAACACTGAAGCTTTCTTT. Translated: CASSLARGANTEAFF.